What follows describes a single TCR beta chain. Its binding antigen is unknown. No per-base quality is available; no much larger clone lies one base away. The data were taken from a study of a mutant IDH1 vaccine in newly diagnosed glioma (dated by TCRdb to the early 2020s). About the full investigation: Patients were given eight vaccinations, in weeks 1, 3, 5, 7, 11, 15, 19 and 23, which matched visits V03 through V10. Vaccination was initiated 4-6 weeks after radiotherapy alone, or concurrently with temozolomide cycles in the chemotherapy-containing groups. Of the 25 to 40 treated patients, roughly 60% were male and approximately 38% were female, and the mean age was roughly 40 years. Before enrollment, patients had received standard therapy of radiotherapy alone, temozolomide alone, or radiochemotherapy with temozolomide; most received the combination. Peripheral blood was drawn at six visits: V03 (baseline), V05, V07, V10, V12 and V13. For exploratory analyses, under 30 treated patients had longitudinal TCRB deep sequencing done wherever samples were available.

Library preparation used the immunoSEQ multiplex PCR assay. The hsTCRB Kit was used according to the manufacturer's protocol to amplify rearranged TCR beta chain sequences. Sequencing of TCRB libraries was carried out on an Illumina MiSeq. On the authors' methods: The proprietary platform of the kit vendor was used for demultiplexing, trimming and gene mapping. TCRdb obtained this table from immuneACCESS and retained in-frame rearrangements with V and J assigned. These tables miss some clones; where compared with another copy, unresolved V genes account for less than half of the shortfall, and the remainder is unexplained. D and trimming come from the DNA, and the V and J calls and clone size come from that table. Within this sample are about 21,000 clones, with 89% of them counted one time only. More than 5% of the sample is in the top ten clones. The time point label on this specimen signifies: week 11, during vaccination. A 20-mer mutant IDH1 peptide at 300 micrograms in Montanide made up each vaccine dose, which was injected subcutaneously together with topical imiquimod. Donors had newly diagnosed WHO grade 3 or 4 IDH1-mutant astrocytomas with loss of nuclear ATRX. The samples were drawn from NOA16, a multicentre, single-arm, open-label phase I trial in Germany that tested a mutant IDH1 peptide vaccine in humans for the first time. Genomic DNA for TCRB sequencing was isolated from EDTA blood with the DNeasy Blood and Tissue Kit.

Study-level results and caveats: Across multiple MHC alleles, vaccine-induced immune responses were seen in 93.3% of patients. Changes in the top peripheral T cell clonotypes picked up by TCRB sequencing did not appear to be linked to pseudoprogression. Selection of PBMC samples for TCRB deep sequencing was based on availability. The authors noted that analyses of patient blood samples could not be reproduced because of sample limitations.

Relative to germline, V is missing 5 bases and J is missing 6 bases, with 6 bases of the junction outside any gene match. Including the terminal cysteine and phenylalanine, the CDR3 comprises 13 residues. The entry retains the CDR3 DNA only, 39 bases that are in frame from base 1. In the germline V gene, CDR1 corresponds to SGHRS and CDR2 to YFSETQ. Rearrangement joined TRBV5-1 to TRBJ2-3, with TRBD1 matching 7 junction bases. The receptor's source is a middle-aged woman with glioma. The sample here was PBMCs, taken from a glioma patient whose treatment included an IDH1 peptide vaccine. The CDR3 amino acid sequence is: CASRPGQADTQYF. The bases read TGCGCCAGCAGACCTGGACAGGCTGATACGCAGTATTTT.